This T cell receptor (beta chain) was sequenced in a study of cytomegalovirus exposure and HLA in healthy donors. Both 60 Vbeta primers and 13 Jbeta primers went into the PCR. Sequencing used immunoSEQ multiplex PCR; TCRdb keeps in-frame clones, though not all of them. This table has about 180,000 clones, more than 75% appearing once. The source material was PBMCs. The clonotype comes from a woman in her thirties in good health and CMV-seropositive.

The CDR3 DNA is TGCGCCAGCAGCTACCGACAAGCCTACGAGCAGTACTTC. It translates to CASSYRQAYEQYF. The rearrangement links TRBV4-3 to TRBJ2-7; D ambiguous. The V gene lost 5 bases and the J gene lost 2 bases, with 10 bases spanning the gap. Germline assignment: CDR1 LGHNA and CDR2 YSLEER. This CDR3 has 13 residues.